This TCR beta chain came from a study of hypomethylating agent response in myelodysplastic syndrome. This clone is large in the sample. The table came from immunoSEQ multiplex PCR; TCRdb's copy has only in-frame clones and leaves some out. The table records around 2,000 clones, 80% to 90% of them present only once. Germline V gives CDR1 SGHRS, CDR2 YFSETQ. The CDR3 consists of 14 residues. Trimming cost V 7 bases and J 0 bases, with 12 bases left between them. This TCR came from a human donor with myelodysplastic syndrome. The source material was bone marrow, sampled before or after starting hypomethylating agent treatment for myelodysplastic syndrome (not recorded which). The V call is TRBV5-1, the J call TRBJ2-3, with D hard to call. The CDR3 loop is CASETTPSTDTQYF. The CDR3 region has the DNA TGCGCCAGCGAAACCACCCCTAGCACAGATACGCAGTATTTT. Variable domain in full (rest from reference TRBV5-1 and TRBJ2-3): KAGVTQTPRYLIKTRGQQVTLSCSPISGHRSVSWYQQTPGQGLQFLFEYFSETQRNKGNFPGRFSGRQFSNSRSEMNVSTLELGDSALYLCASETTPSTDTQYFGPGTRLTVL.